The next 23 T cell receptor beta chains were all read from a single sample in a study of shared clonotypes between healthy human individuals (dated by TCRdb to 2020 to 2021). CD8 naive samples consisted of CD45RO-negative cells that were positively selected for CCR7, yielding a CD45RA+CCR7+ population without TemRA cells. The library was made by the immunoSEQ multiplex PCR assay. In TCRdb, the immuneACCESS table is reduced to in-frame sequences with V and J assigned. These tables do not hold every clone; where another copy was compared, an unresolved V gene accounts for under half, and the others remain unexplained. A total of about 2 million clones appear in this sample, less than 95% of them only once. The top ten clonotypes cover 1% to 1.3% of the sample. Sequenced sample: naive CD8+ T cells sorted from blood. The sample's cell subset or site, from its label and the paper: CD45RA+CCR7+. Receptors originate from a man aged 18 to 35 in good health.

The gene calls are TRBV11-2 and TRBJ2-7; D is unclear. V was cut by 5 bases and J by 0 bases, with 11 bases left in between. This CDR3 is built from 14 residues. CDR1 SGHAT and CDR2 FQNNGV come from the germline V gene. The CDR3 DNA is TGTGCCAGCAGCCCCTGGCAGAGCTCCTACGAGCAGTACTTC. This gives the protein CASSPWQSSYEQYF.

About this clone itself: At the DNA level, this CDR3 is encoded by other sequences in the same sample as well. The rearrangement joins TRBV7-2 to TRBJ1-1; D is perhaps TRBD1 (6 bases). Per the germline V gene, CDR1 is SGHTA and CDR2 is FQGNSA. The CDR3 is made up of 13 amino acids. The V end was cut by 5 bases, the J end by 1 base, with 8 bases between. This CDR3 is CASSLTGNTEAFF. CDR3 nucleotide sequence: TGTGCCAGCAGCCTGACAGGGAACACTGAAGCTTTCTTT.

V and J are TRBV4-1 and TRBJ1-3; possibly TRBD1 for D (6 bases). Between the trimmed V and J ends, which lost 4 bases and 0 bases, there was a span of 13 bases. In germline, CDR1 is MGHRA, CDR2 YSYEKL. This CDR3 is built from 16 residues. The CDR3 region is CASSPGQFPSGNTIYF. The CDR3 nucleotides are TGCGCCAGCAGCCCAGGACAGTTCCCCTCTGGAAACACCATATATTTT.

The genes are TRBV29-1 and TRBJ1-2; D is unclear. V lost 1 base to trimming and J lost 3 bases, with 27 bases between them. CDR1 and CDR2 (germline): SQVTM, ANQGSEA. The CDR3 contains 19 residues. The DNA for the CDR3 is TGCAGCGTTGAAGCTATAGAAGGTCTTGGTGACGCATATGACTATGGCTACACCTTC. It is translated as CSVEAIEGLGDAYDYGYTF. Full variable domain (outside the CDR3, taken from reference TRBV29-1 and TRBJ1-2): SAVISQKPSRDICQRGTSLTIQCQVDSQVTMMFWYRQQPGQSLTLIATANQGSEATYESGFVIDKFPISRPNLTFSTLTVSNMSPEDSSIYLCSVEAIEGLGDAYDYGYTFGSGTRLTVV.

The V gene is TRBV7-6, the J gene TRBJ1-1; 8 bases align to TRBD1. This CDR3 has 16 residues. Trimming cost V 2 bases and J 3 bases; bases outside gene matches: 8. From germline, CDR1 is SGHVS and CDR2 FNYEAQ. CDR3 residues: CASSLRAGGFDTEAFF. DNA for the CDR3: TGTGCCAGCAGCTTACGGGCAGGGGGCTTTGACACTGAAGCTTTCTTT. The complete variable domain, with remaining parts taken from reference TRBV7-6 and TRBJ1-1, reads GAGVSQSPRYKVTKRGQDVALRCDPISGHVSLYWYRQALGQGPEFLTYFNYEAQQDKSGLPNDRFSAERPEGSISTLTIQRTEQRDSAMYRCASSLRAGGFDTEAFFGQGTRLTVV.

The rearrangement joins TRBV11-2 to TRBJ2-3; D may match TRBD1 or TRBD2 (5 bases each). This CDR3 spans 15 amino acids. Looked up from germline, CDR1 is SGHAT and CDR2 is FQNNGV. Trimming took 3 bases from V and 6 from J, leaving 16 bases between them. The CDR3 DNA sequence: TGTGCCAGCAGCTTGGGGACCCTAAGGGGCGATACGCAGTATTTT. Encoded protein: CASSLGTLRGDTQYF.

V is TRBV5-6 and J is TRBJ2-1, with D perhaps assigned TRBD1 or TRBD2 (5 bases each). Trimming pared 5 bases from V and 6 bases from J, leaving 15 bases between. The CDR3 has 14 amino acids. Germline CDR1 and CDR2: SGHDT and YYEEEE. In DNA, the CDR3 is TGTGCCAGCAGTCCCGTGGGGGAGTCCAATGAGCAGTTCTTC. It translates to CASSPVGESNEQFF. Complete variable domain (other parts from reference TRBV5-6 and TRBJ2-1): DAGVTQSPTHLIKTRGQQVTLRCSPKSGHDTVSWYQQALGQGPQFIFQYYEEEERQRGNFPDRFSGHQFPNYSSELNVNALLLGDSALYLCASSPVGESNEQFFGPGTRLTVL.

The J gene is TRBJ2-5, the V gene TRBV15; D possibly corresponds to TRBD2 (6 bases). Trimming cost V 0 bases and J 5 bases, with 13 bases left between them. The CDR3 runs to 15 residues. From germline, CDR1 is LNHNV and CDR2 YYDKDF (reference sequence). CDR3 loop: CATSREEGPAETQYF. For the CDR3, the DNA is TGTGCCACCAGCAGAGAGGAGGGCCCGGCGGAGACCCAGTACTTC.

The V and J genes are TRBV7-8 and TRBJ1-6, with TRBD1 matching 9 bases. The CDR3 is 14 amino acids. The germline V gene has CDR1 SGHVS and CDR2 FQNEAQ. Trimming removed 8 bases from V and 8 bases from J; junction bases left unmatched: 7. As DNA, the CDR3 is TGTGCCAGCGCACCGGGACAGGGATATTCACCCCTCCACTTT. It translates to CASAPGQGYSPLHF.

The genes are TRBV7-9 and TRBJ2-1; TRBD1 aligns across 12 bases. Per the germline V gene, CDR1 is SEHNR and CDR2 is FQNEAQ (reference sequence). This CDR3 spans 16 amino acids. With V trimmed by 4 bases and J by 8 bases, 9 bases remained unmatched. CDR3 nucleotides: TGTGCCAGCAGCTCCCCCATCGGGACAGGGGGCGATGAGCAGTTCTTC. This codes for CASSSPIGTGGDEQFF.

Comment on this clone: Within the sample, other DNA sequences also encode this same CDR3. The rearrangement uses TRBV10-3 and TRBJ2-3; TRBD2 aligns across 9 bases. The J segment lost 3 bases and the V segment lost 4 bases, leaving 2 bases of the junction unmatched. CDR3 length: 14 residues. CDR1 and CDR2 (germline): ENHRY, SYGVKD. CDR3 loop: CAISGSGRTDTQYF. The CDR3 DNA reads TGTGCCATCAGTGGTAGCGGGAGAACAGATACGCAGTATTTT.

This chain uses TRBV6-5 with TRBJ2-1; D is unresolved. This CDR3 has 12 amino acids. Germline V gene sequence: CDR1 MNHEY, CDR2 SVGAGI. The germline V and J ends were trimmed by 2 bases and 6 bases, with 5 bases remaining between them. The CDR3 nucleotides are TGTGCCAGCAGTTACAATTTCAATGAGCAGTTCTTC. Encoded protein: CASSYNFNEQFF.

The rearrangement uses TRBV10-3 and TRBJ1-2, with D possibly being TRBD1 (5 bases). Trimming removed 0 bases from V and 4 bases from J, with 12 bases in between. The CDR3 is 15 amino acids. Per germline, CDR1 ENHRY and CDR2 SYGVKD. This CDR3 is CAISESGVLIYGYTF. For the CDR3, the DNA is TGTGCCATCAGTGAGTCGGGGGTTTTGATCTATGGCTACACCTTC.

The chain combines TRBV7-9 with TRBJ2-5; D might be TRBD1 (5 bases). Germline CDR1 is SEHNR and CDR2 is FQNEAQ (reference sequence). The V end lost 3 bases, the J end lost 0 bases, and 11 bases lay between the germline ends. The CDR3 runs to 15 residues. This chain's CDR3 is CASSFRVGYQETQYF. CDR3 coding DNA: TGTGCCAGCAGCTTCAGGGTTGGGTACCAAGAGACCCAGTACTTC.

As regards this clone: The CDR3 does not close with the conserved phenylalanine or tryptophan, likely indicating a read error. No DNA is shown, since the ends of the CDR3 on it are uncertain; the CDR3 is the one TCRdb lists. The chain recombines TRBV7-6 with TRBJ1-4. The germline gives CDR1 SGHVS, CDR2 FNYEAQ. The CDR3 spans 10 residues, counting both ends. CDR3 sequence reads: CASSLRIGRR.

As regards this clone: This specimen includes other DNA sequences encoding the same CDR3. J is TRBJ2-1 and V is TRBV11-2; the D is unclear. Germline V CDR1 and CDR2: SGHAT, FQNNGV. The V end lost 3 bases, the J end lost 0 bases, and 6 bases lay between the germline ends. There are 14 residues in the CDR3. DNA of the CDR3: TGTGCCAGCAGCTTTCGCAGCTCCTACAATGAGCAGTTCTTC. It codes for CASSFRSSYNEQFF. Drawing the rest from reference TRBV11-2 and TRBJ2-1, the complete variable domain is EAGVAQSPRYKIIEKRQSVAFWCNPISGHATLYWYQQILGQGPKLLIQFQNNGVVDDSQLPKDRFSAERLKGVDSTLKIQPAKLEDSAVYLCASSFRSSYNEQFFGPGTRLTVL.

This chain links TRBV27 with TRBJ1-4; TRBD1 agrees at 11 bases. The germline V gene encodes CDR1 MNHEY and CDR2 SMNVEV (reference sequence). The CDR3 contains 16 residues. V lost 6 bases and J lost 4; bases outside the gene matches: 7. The CDR3 coding sequence is TGTGCCAGCAGACGGACAGGGGGCCTTGTTAATGAAAAACTGTTTTTT. It translates to CASRRTGGLVNEKLFF. Full variable domain (outside the CDR3, taken from reference TRBV27 and TRBJ1-4): EAQVTQNPRYLITVTGKKLTVTCSQNMNHEYMSWYRQDPGLGLRQIYYSMNVEVTDKGDVPEGYKVSRKEKRNFPLILESPSPNQTSLYFCASRRTGGLVNEKLFFGSGTQLSVL.

This chain joins TRBV15 and TRBJ2-7, with a possible D match to TRBD1 (5 bases). V was pared by 0 bases and J by 1 base, with 13 bases between. This CDR3 has 16 residues. The germline V gene encodes CDR1 LNHNV and CDR2 YYDKDF (reference sequence). Here the CDR3 reads CATSREGQGRSYEQYF. CDR3 DNA: TGTGCCACCAGCAGAGAGGGGCAGGGCCGGTCCTACGAGCAGTACTTC.

The chain joins TRBV28 to TRBJ2-3; D may be TRBD1 (6 bases). CDR1 and CDR2 from the germline V gene are MDHEN and SYDVKM. V lost 4 bases and J lost 2, with 16 bases in between. CDR3 length: 16 residues. CDR3 in DNA: TGTGCCAGCAGTTGGTATCAGGACAGCTACACAGATACGCAGTATTTT. Protein sequence: CASSWYQDSYTDTQYF.

V gene TRBV6-1 combines with J gene TRBJ2-1, with unresolved D. The CDR3 is made up of 17 amino acids. The V end lost 0 bases, the J end lost 5 bases, and 17 bases lay between the germline ends. Germline CDR1 and CDR2: MNHNS and SASEGT. In DNA form, the CDR3 reads TGTGCCAGCAGTGAAGCGCGCGGTTGGGGTCCCGACAATGAGCAGTTCTTC. Translated: CASSEARGWGPDNEQFF.

This chain uses TRBV27 with TRBJ2-7; 10 positions agree with TRBD1. Germline CDR1 MNHEY, CDR2 SMNVEV (reference sequence). The CDR3 covers 17 residues. V lost 4 bases to trimming and J lost 5 bases; unmatched junction nucleotides: 14. The CDR3 here is CASSSLPPRQGANEQYF. As DNA, the CDR3 is TGTGCCAGCAGTTCCCTTCCCCCGAGACAGGGGGCAAACGAGCAGTACTTC.

V gene TRBV27 combines with J gene TRBJ2-1; 11 bases align to TRBD2. V lost 5 bases and J lost 4; bases outside the gene matches: 7. The CDR3 is 16 residues long. Germline lookup yields CDR1 MNHEY and CDR2 SMNVEV (reference sequence). The CDR3 DNA reads as TGTGCCAGCAGTCCTAGCGGGGGGAATGTATACAATGAGCAGTTCTTC. The encoded protein is CASSPSGGNVYNEQFF.

The chain recombines TRBV7-2 with TRBJ2-1; a weak D match, TRBD2 (5 bases). CDR1 SGHTA and CDR2 FQGNSA come from the germline V gene. This CDR3 has 15 residues. Trimming pared 5 bases from V and 4 bases from J, leaving 15 bases between. The DNA for the CDR3 is TGTGCCAGCAGCGCGGGTATTTCGGGTTACAATGAGCAGTTCTTC. Translation: CASSAGISGYNEQFF.